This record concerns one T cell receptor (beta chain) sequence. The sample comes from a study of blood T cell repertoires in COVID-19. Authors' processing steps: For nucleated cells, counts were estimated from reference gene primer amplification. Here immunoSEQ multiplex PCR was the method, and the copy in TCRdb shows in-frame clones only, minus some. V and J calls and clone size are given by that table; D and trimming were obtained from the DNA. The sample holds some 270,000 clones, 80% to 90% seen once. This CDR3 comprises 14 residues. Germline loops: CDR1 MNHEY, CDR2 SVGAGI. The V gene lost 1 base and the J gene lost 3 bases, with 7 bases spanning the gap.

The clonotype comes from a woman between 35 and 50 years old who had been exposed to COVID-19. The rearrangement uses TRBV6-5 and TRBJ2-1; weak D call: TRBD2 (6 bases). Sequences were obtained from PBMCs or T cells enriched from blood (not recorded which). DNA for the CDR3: TGTGCCAGCAGTTACTGGCGGGGCTACAATGAGCAGTTCTTC. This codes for CASSYWRGYNEQFF.